This T cell receptor (beta chain) was recorded in a study of blood T cell repertoires in COVID-19. Repertoires were generated with immunoSEQ multiplex PCR, while TCRdb's copy carries only in-frame clones and drops some. The sample includes approximately 240,000 clones, 70% to 90% of them seen just once. The CDR3 is 13 amino acids. Germline V CDR1 and CDR2: MNHEY, SVGEGT. With 2 bases removed from V and 0 bases from J, the gap between germline ends came to 4 bases. This clonotype was obtained from a woman aged 40-49 years who had recovered from COVID-19. Specimen: peripheral blood. V usage is TRBV6-2 or TRBV6-3 and J usage is TRBJ2-5; D is unresolved. In nucleotides, the CDR3 is TGTGCCAGCAGTTACGGAGACCAAGAGACCCAGTACTTC. Its protein is CASSYGDQETQYF.